This T cell receptor beta chain originates from a study of T cell responses to AZD1222 COVID-19 vaccine. Sequencing was performed with immunoSEQ multiplex PCR; in TCRdb, only in-frame clones are kept and a portion is missing. Of some 140,000 clones listed, less than 90% are singletons. The CDR3 runs 14 residues. Germline CDR1 is SEHNR and CDR2 is FQNEAQ (reference sequence). V shed 5 bases, J shed 4 bases, and the junction held 2 bases outside the gene matches. The clonotype was recovered from an adult in good health. The starting material was peripheral blood, obtained on day 0 of AZD1222 vaccination. The chain employs TRBV7-9 and TRBJ1-5; 10 nucleotides match TRBD1. DNA of the CDR3: TGTGCCAGCAGCGGGGACAGGGGAAATCAGCCCCAGCATTTT. Translating gives CASSGDRGNQPQHF.